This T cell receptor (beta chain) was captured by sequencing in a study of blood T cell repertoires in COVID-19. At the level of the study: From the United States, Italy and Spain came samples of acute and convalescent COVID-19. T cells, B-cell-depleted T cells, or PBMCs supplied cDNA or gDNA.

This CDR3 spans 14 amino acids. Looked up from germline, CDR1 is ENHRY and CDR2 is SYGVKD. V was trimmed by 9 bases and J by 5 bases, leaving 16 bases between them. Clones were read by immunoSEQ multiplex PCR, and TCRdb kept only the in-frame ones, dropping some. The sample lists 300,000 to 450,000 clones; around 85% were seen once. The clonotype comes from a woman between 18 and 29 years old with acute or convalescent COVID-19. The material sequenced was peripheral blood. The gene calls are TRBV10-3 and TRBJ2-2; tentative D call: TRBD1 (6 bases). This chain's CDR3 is CAMATGTQTGELFF. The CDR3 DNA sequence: TGTGCCATGGCTACCGGGACACAGACCGGGGAGCTGTTTTTT.